One sample yielded the 14 T cell receptor beta chains listed below, sequenced in a study of blood T cell repertoires in COVID-19. Repertoires were generated with immunoSEQ multiplex PCR, while TCRdb's copy carries only in-frame clones and drops some. This table holds nearly 300,000 clones, more than 70% found once. Sequenced sample: peripheral blood. The receptors derive from a woman aged 25 to 39 who had recovered from COVID-19.

This clone has only one observation. The chain employs TRBV4-2 and TRBJ1-2, with 7 bases identical to TRBD1. The CDR3 loop spans 19 amino acids. Losses at the gene ends were 1 base for V and 0 bases for J; bases not matched to a gene: 14. Germline V gene lookup returns CDR1 LGHNA and CDR2 YNFKEQ. CDR3 DNA sequence: TGTGCCAGCAGCCAAGTACGACAGGGTAACTATAATTCTAACTATGGCTACACCTTC. This translates into CASSQVRQGNYNSNYGYTF.

V is TRBV6-5 and J is TRBJ1-1; 7 bases agree with TRBD1. This CDR3 region has 13 residues. Germline loops: CDR1 MNHEY, CDR2 SVGAGI. The V segment lost 4 bases and the J segment 5 bases; nucleotides outside the gene matches: 4. DNA of the CDR3: TGTGCCAGCAGTTTCGACAGGGTTACTGAAGCTTTCTTT. Translating it yields CASSFDRVTEAFF.

J is TRBJ2-3 and V is TRBV5-6; no reliable D call. The CDR3 has 11 residues. The germline V gene has CDR1 SGHDT and CDR2 YYEEEE. Trimming cost V 6 bases and J 5 bases, with 7 bases left between them. CDR3 amino acids: CASTGGDTQYF. DNA for the CDR3: TGTGCCAGCACGGGTGGAGATACGCAGTATTTT.

The chain joins TRBV7-9 to TRBJ1-1; D call uncertain. Germline V lookup: CDR1 SEHNR, CDR2 FQNEAQ (reference sequence). V gave up 5 bases and J gave up 4 bases, with 17 bases separating them. The CDR3 contains 15 residues. CDR3 residues: CASSTLDGLATEAFF. The CDR3 bases are TGTGCCAGCAGCACTTTAGACGGGTTAGCCACTGAAGCTTTCTTT.

In DNA, the CDR3 is TGTGCCAGCAGCCCGGGACTAGCGGCAGATACGCAGTATTTT. It codes for CASSPGLAADTQYF. The V call is TRBV7-2, the J call TRBJ2-3; 11 bases are shared with TRBD2. Germline loops: CDR1 SGHTA, CDR2 FQGNSA. V shed 5 bases and J 4 bases; nucleotides not matched to a gene: 2. This CDR3 is 14 amino acids long.

The J gene is TRBJ1-4, the V gene TRBV28, with 7 nucleotides matching TRBD1. The V gene's germline CDR1 is MDHEN and CDR2 SYDVKM. The CDR3 spans 15 residues. The junction had 4 bases not matched to a gene; V was cut back by 2 bases and J by 4 bases. The CDR3 nucleotides are TGTGCCAGCAGTTTACACAGGGGAAGTAATGAAAAACTGTTTTTT. As protein: CASSLHRGSNEKLFF.

CDR3 protein: CATSDSTGARQETQYF. The DNA for the CDR3 is TGTGCCACCAGTGATTCGACAGGGGCCCGACAAGAGACCCAGTACTTC. The chain employs TRBV24-1 and TRBJ2-5; TRBD1 agrees at 8 bases. The CDR3 loop spans 16 amino acids. The V gene's germline CDR1 is KGHDR and CDR2 SFDVKD. The trim removed 2 bases at V and 2 bases at J, leaving 6 bases unmatched.

The chain links TRBV27 to TRBJ1-3, with a possible D match to TRBD1 (5 bases). Looked up from germline, CDR1 is MNHEY and CDR2 is SMNVEV (reference sequence). The V gene lost 6 bases and the J gene lost 0 bases, with 12 bases spanning the gap. This CDR3 region has 15 residues. In nucleotides, the CDR3 is TGTGCCAGCAGCCTCAGGGCCCTCTCTGGAAACACCATATATTTT. Translating gives CASSLRALSGNTIYF.

This clone is a singleton in its sample. Distinct nucleotide sequences in the sample also encode this CDR3. In nucleotides, the CDR3 is TGCGCCAGCAGCTCGGGACAGGCCGCCTACGAGCAGTACTTC. This translates into CASSSGQAAYEQYF. This chain connects TRBV5-1 to TRBJ2-7, with TRBD1 matching over 8 bases. The CDR3 is made up of 14 amino acids. CDR1 is SGHRS, CDR2 YFSETQ, per germline. Germline trimming cut 3 bases from V and 2 bases from J; bases unmatched to any gene: 4.

This chain links TRBV28 with TRBJ2-5, with D perhaps matching TRBD2 (6 bases). The CDR3 totals 15 residues. Germline-derived CDR1 and CDR2 are MDHEN and SYDVKM. Trimming pared 4 bases from V and 5 bases from J, leaving 17 bases between. The CDR3 DNA reads as TGTGCCAGCAGTTCCCCCTCGGGCGGGGTGGAGACCCAGTACTTC. Residues: CASSSPSGGVETQYF.

J is TRBJ2-1 and V is TRBV24-1; a possible D gene is TRBD1 (5 bases). Deletions cut 9 bases from V and 4 bases from J, with 15 bases between. This CDR3 comprises 14 residues. The germline CDR1 and CDR2 sequences are KGHDR and SFDVKD. CDR3 in DNA: TGTGCCACCGGTTCCGGACACTATTACAATGAGCAGTTCTTC. Translation gives CATGSGHYYNEQFF.

The chain carries TRBV6-6 and TRBJ1-4; 8 bases map to TRBD1. With V trimmed by 7 bases and J by 4 bases, 8 bases remained unmatched. CDR3 size: 15 residues. The germline V gene encodes CDR1 MNHNY and CDR2 SVGAGI (reference sequence). CDR3 sequence (DNA): TGTGCCAGCAAGGACAGGGCGCTCGATAATGAAAAACTGTTTTTT. The encoded protein is CASKDRALDNEKLFF.

This chain uses TRBV6-1 with TRBJ2-4; weak D call: TRBD1 (5 bases). Deletions cut 2 bases from V and 8 bases from J, with 13 bases between. This CDR3 has 14 residues. Per germline, CDR1 MNHNS and CDR2 SASEGT. The CDR3 reads CASSEYWQGYIQYF. The CDR3 DNA reads as TGTGCCAGCAGTGAATATTGGCAGGGATACATTCAGTACTTC.

The genes are TRBV24-1 and TRBJ1-1; D is undetermined. Germline CDR1 and CDR2: KGHDR and SFDVKD. This CDR3 comprises 13 residues. Trimming took 4 bases from V and 3 from J, leaving 8 bases between them. CDR3 bases: TGTGCCACCAGTGAAGAGGCCCACACTGAAGCTTTCTTT. Translated: CATSEEAHTEAFF.